Listed below are T cell receptor beta chains from one sample, sequenced in a study of glioma-infiltrating T cells after dendritic cell vaccination. Method: immunoSEQ multiplex PCR; TCRdb's copy keeps in-frame clones and lacks some. The top ten clones hold about 2% of a sample with tens of thousands of clones, almost 85% of them seen once. The specimen comprised blood, sampled before dendritic cell vaccination. Every receptor here comes from a human donor with glioblastoma. The conserved cysteine and the conserved F or W are not part of the CDR3 here. Each record gives: CDR3 length, V gene, J gene, CDR3 protein.

cdr3_length: 16
v_call: TRBV7-8
j_call: TRBJ2-5
cdr3_aa: ASSLDLGTSGRKETQY

cdr3_length: 14
v_call: TRBV5-1
j_call: TRBJ1-5
cdr3_aa: ASSPETGGSGQPQH

cdr3_length: 11
v_call: TRBV10-2
j_call: TRBJ1-5
cdr3_aa: ASKGQSNQPQH

cdr3_length: 12
v_call: TRBV27
j_call: TRBJ1-1
cdr3_aa: ASRVDRLNTEAF

cdr3_length: 12
v_call: TRBV2
j_call: TRBJ2-5
cdr3_aa: ASGLAGSGETQY

cdr3_length: 12
v_call: TRBV6-1
j_call: TRBJ2-1
cdr3_aa: ASGTSGRAGEQF

cdr3_length: 12
v_call: TRBV27
j_call: TRBJ2-1
cdr3_aa: ASSLRGIWDEQF

cdr3_length: 14
v_call: TRBV4-1
j_call: TRBJ2-3
cdr3_aa: ASSQETWRNTDTQY

cdr3_length: 11
v_call: TRBV5-1
j_call: TRBJ1-1
cdr3_aa: ASSLVQGTEAF

cdr3_length: 13
v_call: TRBV5-1
j_call: TRBJ2-2
cdr3_aa: ASTLALIAAGELF

cdr3_length: 13
v_call: TRBV7-2
j_call: TRBJ1-1
cdr3_aa: ASSLGGTVNTEAF

cdr3_length: 13
v_call: TRBV5-1
j_call: TRBJ1-1
cdr3_aa: ASSLAGGNVFEAF

cdr3_length: 13
v_call: TRBV18
j_call: TRBJ1-2
cdr3_aa: ASSPRDTGSDGYT

cdr3_length: 13
v_call: TRBV6-6
j_call: TRBJ2-5
cdr3_aa: ASSYSNGREETQY

cdr3_length: 11
v_call: TRBV25-1
j_call: TRBJ2-1
cdr3_aa: ASRGTGSDEQF

cdr3_length: 12
v_call: TRBV6-1
j_call: TRBJ1-2
cdr3_aa: ASSGTRDRYGYT

cdr3_length: 13
v_call: TRBV6-9
j_call: TRBJ2-1
cdr3_aa: ASSSGTTSYREQF

cdr3_length: 11
v_call: TRBV29-1
j_call: TRBJ1-1
cdr3_aa: SGVESPGGEAF

cdr3_length: 12
v_call: TRBV5-1
j_call: TRBJ1-1
cdr3_aa: ASAGGAGVSEAF

cdr3_length: 8
v_call: TRBV6-6
j_call: TRBJ1-4
cdr3_aa: AAYQEKLF

cdr3_length: 13
v_call: TRBV19
j_call: TRBJ2-7
cdr3_aa: ASSPLVRGSFEQY

cdr3_length: 15
v_call: TRBV4-1
j_call: TRBJ1-3
cdr3_aa: ASSQTFAGIAGNTIY

cdr3_length: 14
v_call: TRBV12-5
j_call: TRBJ2-3
cdr3_aa: ASGPGLAGGTDTQY